One sample yielded the 21 T cell receptor beta chains listed below, sequenced in a study of T cell responses to AZD1222 COVID-19 vaccine. The repertoire was sequenced with immunoSEQ multiplex PCR; TCRdb's copy has only in-frame clones and lacks some. The sample has 110,000 to 150,000 clones; 92% are singletons. The sample was peripheral blood, taken on day 0 of AZD1222 vaccination. These receptors all stem from an adult in good health.

The chain couples TRBV2 to TRBJ1-2; 8 bases match TRBD1. This CDR3 comprises 14 residues. V dropped 3 bases and J dropped 7; count of bases not matched to a gene: 7. Germline-derived CDR1 and CDR2 are SNHLY and FYNNEI. The CDR3 DNA sequence: TGTGCCAGCAGTGATCCGGACAGGGTCTCTGGCTACACCTTC. Translation: CASSDPDRVSGYTF.

The CDR3 loop is CASSRQGAWTEAFF. The CDR3 nucleotides are TGTGCCAGCAGCCGTCAGGGGGCTTGGACTGAAGCTTTCTTT. The rearrangement uses TRBV3-1 (or the pseudogene TRBV3-2) and TRBJ1-1; 8 bases are shared with TRBD1. Trimming cost V 4 bases and J 5 bases; bases outside gene matches: 6. Germline CDR1 and CDR2: LGHDT and YNNKEL (reference sequence). The CDR3 totals 14 residues.

This chain joins TRBV13 and TRBJ1-1; D is perhaps TRBD1 (6 bases). Per the germline V gene, CDR1 is PRHDT and CDR2 is FYEKMQ (reference sequence). Trimming stripped 6 bases from V and 1 base from J, with 15 bases between. This CDR3 has 15 amino acids. Written as DNA, the CDR3 is TGTGCCAGCAGGTTAAAGGGACACAAGAACACTGAAGCTTTCTTT. This codes for CASRLKGHKNTEAFF.

The chain combines TRBV6-5 with TRBJ2-2; the D gene is possibly TRBD1 (6 bases). The ends were cut back, 10 bases at V and 2 bases at J, with 11 bases in the middle. Germline lookup yields CDR1 MNHEY and CDR2 SVGAGI. The CDR3 extends over 13 amino acids. The CDR3 reads CATEGVNTGELFF. The DNA for the CDR3 is TGTGCCACCGAGGGGGTAAACACCGGGGAGCTGTTTTTT.

CDR3 in DNA: TGTGCCAGCAGCTTATCGCCCTGGGGACAGTACAATGAGCAGTTCTTC. This codes for CASSLSPWGQYNEQFF. The V gene is TRBV7-9, the J gene TRBJ2-1; TRBD1 matches at 7 bases. V lost 2 bases, J lost 4 bases, and 8 bases stayed unmatched. The CDR3 length is 16 residues. Germline assignment: CDR1 SEHNR and CDR2 FQNEAQ (reference sequence).

This chain joins TRBV2 and TRBJ1-6, with D possibly being TRBD1 (5 bases). Germline loops: CDR1 SNHLY, CDR2 FYNNEI. The CDR3 has 16 residues. Trimming stripped 6 bases from V and 5 bases from J, with 17 bases between. CDR3 protein: CASSPKGTHNNSPLHF. The CDR3 region has the DNA TGTGCCAGCAGCCCGAAAGGGACCCACAATAATTCACCCCTCCACTTT. Full variable domain (outside the CDR3, taken from reference TRBV2 and TRBJ1-6): EPEVTQTPSHQVTQMGQEVILRCVPISNHLYFYWYRQILGQKVEFLVSFYNNEISEKSEIFDDQFSVERPDGSNFTLKIRSTKLEDSAMYFCASSPKGTHNNSPLHFGNGTRLTVT.

V usage is TRBV12-3 or TRBV12-4 and J usage is TRBJ2-2; possibly TRBD1 for D (5 bases). The V and J ends lost 3 bases and 6 bases respectively, with 8 bases between them. The CDR3 has 13 amino acids. Here the CDR3 reads CASSFSRAGELFF. CDR3 nucleotides: TGTGCCAGCAGTTTTTCCAGGGCCGGGGAGCTGTTTTTT.

The genes are TRBV6-1 and TRBJ1-2; no firm D call. V was clipped by 0 bases and J by 4 bases, with 3 bases between them. CDR3 length equals 12 residues. The germline V gene has CDR1 MNHNS and CDR2 SASEGT. DNA for the CDR3: TGTGCCAGCAGTGAAGCCCGCTATGGCTACACCTTC. Amino acids: CASSEARYGYTF.

The chain uses TRBV11-3 and TRBJ2-1, with TRBD2 identical over 12 bases. J gave up 5 bases and V 4 bases, and 6 bases lay outside the gene matches. CDR1 is SGHNT and CDR2 is YENEEA in the germline V gene. CDR3 size: 16 residues. The CDR3 here is CASSSLAGGPDNEQFF. CDR3 sequence (DNA): TGTGCCAGCAGCTCCCTAGCGGGAGGGCCAGACAATGAGCAGTTCTTC.

This chain joins TRBV28 and TRBJ1-4; D is undetermined. V shed 6 bases and J shed 4 bases, with 12 bases lying between them. This CDR3 is built from 14 residues. Germline CDR1 and CDR2: MDHEN and SYDVKM. CDR3 DNA sequence: TGTGCCAGCAGCCGACAAGGGTTTAATGAAAAACTGTTTTTT. Residues: CASSRQGFNEKLFF.

The chain couples TRBV28 to TRBJ2-3; TRBD2 agrees at 10 bases. CDR3 length: 17 amino acids. Germline trimming cut 6 bases from V and 0 bases from J; bases unmatched to any gene: 9. CDR1 and CDR2 (germline): MDHEN, SYDVKM. The CDR3 is CASSPPRTSGSTDTQYF. For the CDR3, the DNA is TGTGCCAGCAGCCCCCCTCGGACTAGCGGAAGCACAGATACGCAGTATTTT.

The chain carries TRBV19 and TRBJ1-5, with D maybe TRBD1 (5 bases). V lost 2 bases and J 0 bases, leaving 11 bases between the germline ends. The CDR3 is 16 residues long. The V gene's germline CDR1 is LNHDA and CDR2 SQIVND (reference sequence). Here the CDR3 DNA reads TGTGCCAGTAGTATATCATGGGGGGATAGCAATCAGCCCCAGCATTTT. This encodes CASSISWGDSNQPQHF.

This clone has just one count. The chain employs TRBV6-5 and TRBJ1-1; D possibly corresponds to TRBD1 (5 bases). V gave up 7 bases and J gave up 4 bases, with 13 bases separating them. Per germline, CDR1 MNHEY and CDR2 SVGAGI. CDR3 length: 13 residues. As DNA, the CDR3 is TGTGCCAGCACCTTTTCTCAGGGCACTGAAGCTTTCTTT. The encoded protein is CASTFSQGTEAFF.

The chain recombines TRBV18 with TRBJ2-1; 10 bases fit TRBD2. The CDR3 consists of 18 residues. CDR1 is KGHSH and CDR2 is LQKENI in the germline V gene. Trimming took 2 bases from V and 1 from J; bases not matched to a gene: 8. The CDR3 DNA is TGTGCCAGCTCACCAGGCACTAGCGGGACCTTTTCCTACAATGAGCAGTTCTTC. Amino acids: CASSPGTSGTFSYNEQFF.

The chain employs TRBV19 and TRBJ1-2; D may be TRBD1 (5 bases). Germline CDR1 and CDR2: LNHDA and SQIVND (reference sequence). The V gene lost 3 bases and the J gene lost 4 bases, with 15 bases spanning the gap. The CDR3 extends over 15 amino acids. This chain's CDR3 is CASSIRDGNFYGYTF. The CDR3 coding sequence is TGTGCCAGTAGTATCCGGGACGGTAATTTCTATGGCTACACCTTC.

The chain carries TRBV24-1 and TRBJ2-1; D gene unclear. The V and J ends lost 4 bases and 3 bases respectively, with 9 bases between them. This CDR3 has 14 amino acids. Looked up from germline, CDR1 is KGHDR and CDR2 is SFDVKD. CDR3 in DNA: TGTGCCACCAGTGAGCAATCCAACTACAATGAGCAGTTCTTC. It encodes CATSEQSNYNEQFF.

This chain connects TRBV11-3 to TRBJ2-3, with TRBD2 identical over 9 bases. V lost 3 bases to trimming and J lost 4 bases; unmatched junction nucleotides: 5. CDR3 length equals 15 residues. CDR1 is SGHNT and CDR2 is YENEEA in the germline V gene. As DNA, the CDR3 is TGTGCCAGCAGCTTGGGTAGCGGGAGAGCAGATACGCAGTATTTT. Residues: CASSLGSGRADTQYF.

J is TRBJ2-5 and V is TRBV9; 7 bases map to TRBD1. The trim removed 4 bases at V and 5 bases at J, leaving 11 bases unmatched. CDR1 is SGDLS, CDR2 YYNGEE, per germline. The CDR3 has 15 residues. CDR3 coding DNA: TGTGCCAGCAGCAAAAGGACAGGCCCACGGGAGACCCAGTACTTC. Translated, it gives CASSKRTGPRETQYF.

The V call is TRBV28, the J call TRBJ1-1; D remains ambiguous. V lost 4 bases and J lost 0, with 12 bases in between. Germline CDR1 and CDR2: MDHEN and SYDVKM. This CDR3 has 15 amino acids. The CDR3 coding sequence is TGTGCCAGCAGTTCGGTTGAACAAATGAACACTGAAGCTTTCTTT. Its translation is CASSSVEQMNTEAFF.

This clone was detected once. The V call is TRBV28, the J call TRBJ1-4; 7 bases map to TRBD1. V shed 4 bases, J shed 8 bases, and the junction held 13 bases outside the gene matches. This CDR3 is built from 16 residues. CDR1 is MDHEN and CDR2 is SYDVKM in the germline V gene. This chain's CDR3 is CASSSSWTARGEKLFF. DNA for the CDR3: TGTGCCAGCAGTTCGTCATGGACTGCCAGGGGGGAAAAACTGTTTTTT.

The chain has TRBV5-5 and TRBJ2-2; 8 bases are shared with TRBD1. Unmatched junction bases numbered 8, after V lost 4 bases and J lost 6 bases. The CDR3 is made up of 15 amino acids. Germline assignment: CDR1 SGHKS and CDR2 YYEKEE (reference sequence). The CDR3 reads CASSPIQGDPGELFF. The CDR3 DNA sequence: TGTGCCAGCAGCCCGATACAGGGGGATCCCGGGGAGCTGTTTTTT.